Listed here are 16 T cell receptor beta chains from one sample, sequenced in a study of T cell changes during pregnancy in multiple sclerosis. The repertoire was sequenced with immunoSEQ multiplex PCR; TCRdb's copy has only in-frame clones and lacks some. Here the sample spans roughly 100,000 clones, approximately 89% being singletons. This specimen consisted of peripheral blood, obtained after pregnancy. All receptors come from a female donor with multiple sclerosis, enrolled in a pregnancy study.

The J gene is TRBJ1-1, the V gene TRBV30; D ambiguous. V lost 0 bases and J 0 bases, leaving 8 bases between the germline ends. The CDR3 contains 14 residues. Germline CDR1 reads GTSNPN; CDR2 reads SVGIG (reference sequence). Here the CDR3 DNA reads TGTGCCTGGAGTGTTGGCCCCATGAACACTGAAGCTTTCTTT. This codes for CAWSVGPMNTEAFF.

This chain connects TRBV2 to TRBJ2-7; D remains unclear. Trimming took 3 bases from V and 1 from J, leaving 7 bases between them. The length of the CDR3 is 13 residues. Per germline, CDR1 SNHLY and CDR2 FYNNEI. The CDR3 sequence: CASSEAVSYEQYF. CDR3 DNA: TGTGCCAGCAGTGAGGCAGTTTCCTACGAGCAGTACTTC.

This chain links TRBV14 with TRBJ1-2; 7 nucleotides match TRBD1. Germline V gives CDR1 SGHDN, CDR2 FVKESK. The J segment lost 4 bases and the V segment lost 2 bases, leaving 7 bases of the junction unmatched. The CDR3 length is 15 residues. The chain's CDR3 is CASSQTTGAVYGYTF. The CDR3 DNA sequence: TGTGCCAGCAGCCAAACTACAGGGGCTGTCTATGGCTACACCTTC.

The chain combines TRBV5-4 with TRBJ1-6; D is possibly TRBD1 (5 bases). Germline V gives CDR1 SGHNT, CDR2 YYREEE (reference sequence). The CDR3 covers 16 residues. V was pared by 7 bases and J by 6 bases, with 20 bases between. CDR3 protein: CASSTGDSRGNSPLHF. The CDR3 DNA follows: TGTGCCAGCTCCACCGGGGACTCGAGGGGTAATTCACCCCTCCACTTT.

The V gene is TRBV25-1, the J gene TRBJ2-7; unclear D gene. CDR3 length: 12 residues. Germline V gene sequence: CDR1 MGHDK, CDR2 SYGVNS. Trimming stripped 4 bases from V and 3 bases from J, with 7 bases between. The DNA of the CDR3 is TGTGCCAGCAGTGCCTCACTCTACGAGCAGTACTTC. This sequence encodes CASSASLYEQYF.

The chain uses TRBV12-5 and TRBJ2-7, with D possibly TRBD1 on 6 matching bases. V was shortened by 6 bases and J by 5 bases, with 14 bases between the two germline ends. The CDR3 totals 13 residues. Germline assignment: CDR1 LGHNT and CDR2 FRNRAP. CDR3 in amino acids: CASGTKQGNEQYF. CDR3 in DNA: TGTGCTAGTGGCACAAAACAGGGAAACGAGCAGTACTTC.

V usage is TRBV7-8 and J usage is TRBJ1-5; D might be TRBD1 (5 bases). The CDR3 totals 15 residues. The germline V gene has CDR1 SGHVS and CDR2 FQNEAQ. V gave up 5 bases and J gave up 4 bases, with 15 bases separating them. The CDR3 DNA reads TGTGCCAGCAGCACGCGACGGGGGGGTAATCAGCCCCAGCATTTT. This codes for CASSTRRGGNQPQHF.

This clone has a handful of counts. This chain links TRBV25-1 with TRBJ1-5; 9 bases are shared with TRBD1. V was clipped by 6 bases and J by 7 bases; unmatched bases: 7. Germline CDR1 MGHDK, CDR2 SYGVNS. This CDR3 spans 14 amino acids. CDR3 sequence: CASRGQGGRQPQHF. CDR3 DNA sequence: TGTGCCAGCAGGGGACAGGGCGGTCGACAGCCCCAGCATTTT.

The chain combines TRBV5-1 with TRBJ2-2; 8 positions agree with TRBD1. The V gene end was trimmed by 3 bases and the J gene end by 4 bases; junction bases not matched to a gene: 2. From germline, CDR1 is SGHRS and CDR2 YFSETQ. This CDR3 contains 14 residues. The CDR3 sequence: CASSSTGATGELFF. In DNA form, the CDR3 reads TGCGCCAGCAGCTCGACAGGGGCCACCGGGGAGCTGTTTTTT.

This clone was counted once. The CDR3 region has the DNA TGTGCCAGCAGCTTAGGGACAGGGGGCGGTGAGCAGTTCTTC. Translation gives CASSLGTGGGEQFF. The gene calls are TRBV5-6 and TRBJ2-1; 12 positions match TRBD1. The CDR3 has 14 residues. CDR1 is SGHDT and CDR2 is YYEEEE in the germline V gene. J lost 9 bases, V lost 2 bases, and 3 bases had no gene match.

The V gene is TRBV19, the J gene TRBJ1-5; 8 nucleotides agree with TRBD1. This CDR3 has 13 residues. Germline V gives CDR1 LNHDA, CDR2 SQIVND (reference sequence). The V gene end was trimmed by 10 bases and the J gene end by 7 bases; junction bases not matched to a gene: 9. CDR3 in DNA: TGTGCCACCTCGACAGGACAGGGACAGCCCCAGCATTTT. This codes for CATSTGQGQPQHF.

The chain carries TRBV11-2 and TRBJ2-2; 8 bases fit TRBD2. Trimming at V came to 5 bases and at J to 5 bases, leaving 10 bases not matched to a gene. Germline assignment: CDR1 SGHAT and CDR2 FQNNGV. This CDR3 is built from 16 residues. The CDR3: CASSHRGGEWTGELFF. As DNA, the CDR3 is TGTGCCAGCAGCCACCGGGGGGGCGAATGGACCGGGGAGCTGTTTTTT.

The chain employs TRBV19 and TRBJ1-5, with no clear D. CDR1 and CDR2 (germline): LNHDA, SQIVND (reference sequence). The germline V and J ends were trimmed by 5 bases and 5 bases, with 13 bases remaining between them. The CDR3 spans 14 residues. CDR3 bases: TGTGCCAGTAGTTGGGCGGGAGGGTATCAGCCCCAGCATTTT. Its translation: CASSWAGGYQPQHF.

This chain joins TRBV15 and TRBJ1-5, with a possible D match to TRBD1 (5 bases). The germline V and J ends were trimmed by 0 bases and 1 base, with 7 bases remaining between them. The CDR3 has 15 amino acids. Looked up from germline, CDR1 is LNHNV and CDR2 is YYDKDF (reference sequence). The DNA of the CDR3 is TGTGCCACCAGCAGAGACAGGGTAAGCAATCAGCCCCAGCATTTT. It codes for CATSRDRVSNQPQHF.

This clone has ten or more counts. Other DNA sequences in the same sample also yield this CDR3. This chain connects TRBV6-4 to TRBJ2-1; TRBD2 matches 11 bases. CDR1 is MRHNA, CDR2 SNTAGT, per germline. CDR3 length equals 15 residues. The V segment lost 0 bases and the J segment 6 bases; nucleotides outside the gene matches: 1. Here the CDR3 DNA reads TGTGCCAGCAGTGACTCTAGCGGGGGGGCCAATGAGCAGTTCTTC. It translates to CASSDSSGGANEQFF.

The chain employs TRBV6-6 and TRBJ2-7; D is unclear. Trimming stripped 2 bases from V and 6 bases from J, with 14 bases between. The germline V gene has CDR1 MNHNY and CDR2 SVGAGI (reference sequence). This CDR3 has 14 amino acids. The CDR3 bases are TGTGCCAGCAGTTACGATGTCAAAGCAGGCGAGCAGTACTTC. It yields the protein CASSYDVKAGEQYF.